This T cell receptor beta chain stems from a study of shared clonotypes between healthy human individuals. About the research overall: Each donor's CD8 memory used one plate, CD8 naive two, each CD4 subset three.

Data came from immunoSEQ multiplex PCR; TCRdb stores just in-frame clones and leaves some out. Seen here are approximately 1.5 million clones, 98% to 99% observed once, and the top ten hold about 0.4%. From germline, CDR1 is MNHNY and CDR2 SVGAGI (reference sequence). The CDR3 sequence is 15 residues long. Trimming cost V 5 bases and J 7 bases; bases outside gene matches: 11. This rearrangement joins TRBV6-6 to TRBJ2-7, with 10 positions matching TRBD2. The sequenced material came from naive CD4+ T cells sorted from blood. The subset denotes: CD45RA+ positively selected. The source of this sequence is a man aged 30 to 39 in good health. This chain's CDR3 is CASSLLLAGAREQYF. CDR3 DNA: TGTGCCAGCAGTCTTCTTCTAGCGGGAGCTAGGGAGCAGTACTTC.